One sample yielded the 14 T cell receptor beta chains listed below, sequenced in a study of human T cells and chemical hapten exposure. Each CDR3 protein gets one entry after TCRdb re-called the 5' RACE reads with MiXCR. The sample yields about 80,000 distinct CDR3 sequences, roughly 15% seen once. Unfractionated whole blood served as the source for total RNA extraction. The source of these receptors is a female donor in good health.

This clonotype was counted between two and nine times. V and J are TRBV4-2 and TRBJ1-1, with no clear D. Trimming pared 1 base from V and 0 bases from J, leaving 9 bases between. CDR3 length: 15 residues. Germline CDR1 reads LGHNA; CDR2 reads YNFKEQ. The CDR3: CASSQARELNTEAFF. The DNA of the CDR3 is TGTGCCAGCAGCCAAGCCCGAGAACTGAACACTGAAGCTTTCTTT.

This clonotype was seen only a few times. Written as DNA, the CDR3 is TGTGCCAGCAGCCTCCAAAAGGGACAGGGGCCTGATACGCAGTATTTT. Amino acids: CASSLQKGQGPDTQYF. This sequence joins TRBV14 and TRBJ2-3, with TRBD1 identical over 10 bases. Trimming cost V 4 bases and J 6 bases; bases outside gene matches: 10. The CDR3 length is 16 residues. CDR1 is SGHDN, CDR2 FVKESK, per germline. The variable domain in full, with the rest retrieved from reference TRBV14 and TRBJ2-3, is EAGVTQFPSHSVIEKGQTVTLRCDPISGHDNLYWYRRVMGKEIKFLLHFVKESKQDESGMPNNRFLAERTGGTYSTLKVQPAELEDSGVYFCASSLQKGQGPDTQYFGPGTRLTVL.

The rearrangement joins TRBV20-1 to TRBJ2-6, with a weak D call TRBD1 (6 bases). Deletions cut 5 bases from V and 3 bases from J, with 29 bases between. Germline V gene sequence: CDR1 DFQATT, CDR2 SNEGSKA (reference sequence). There are 20 residues in the CDR3. The CDR3, as DNA: TGCAGTGCTCTCGCCATCAGGAACCGACAGGAAGTGTATGGGGCCAACGTCCTGACTTTC. Its translation: CSALAIRNRQEVYGANVLTF.

The genes are TRBV6-5 and TRBJ1-2, with D uncertain. Germline V CDR1 and CDR2: MNHEY, SVGAGI. Trimming stripped 7 bases from V and 1 base from J, with 4 bases between. The CDR3 has 11 amino acids. DNA of the CDR3: TGTGCCAGCAAGCATAACTATGGCTACACCTTC. Protein: CASKHNYGYTF.

The V gene is TRBV6-1, the J gene TRBJ2-1, with 8 bases aligning to TRBD1. J was trimmed by 7 bases and V by 1 base; bases with no gene match: 15. Germline loops: CDR1 MNHNS, CDR2 SASEGT. This CDR3 has 18 residues. The CDR3 DNA reads TGTGCCAGCAGTGAAGGCGGGGTCCAGGGGGCGCTAAGGAATGAGCAGTTCTTC. This codes for CASSEGGVQGALRNEQFF.

This clonotype was picked up one time. The genes are TRBV11-2 and TRBJ2-3; 9 positions match TRBD1. Per the germline V gene, CDR1 is SGHAT and CDR2 is FQNNGV. This CDR3 contains 15 residues. V was clipped by 5 bases and J by 2 bases; unmatched bases: 5. CDR3 residues: CASSRGTGTTDTQYF. As DNA, the CDR3 is TGTGCCAGCAGCAGAGGGACAGGGACCACAGATACGCAGTATTTT.

The chain recombines TRBV7-2 with TRBJ2-3; 15 bases match TRBD2. Germline loops: CDR1 SGHTA, CDR2 FQGNSA. The CDR3 has 17 residues. V shed 4 bases and J 3 bases; nucleotides not matched to a gene: 5. CDR3 protein: CASSSGTSGGYTDTQYF. The DNA for the CDR3 is TGTGCCAGCAGCTCCGGGACTAGCGGGGGGTATACAGATACGCAGTATTTT.

The chain carries TRBV11-2 and TRBJ2-3, with D possibly TRBD2 on 6 matching bases. The CDR3 covers 14 residues. From germline, CDR1 is SGHAT and CDR2 FQNNGV. V dropped 7 bases and J dropped 4 bases, with 15 bases sitting between them. The CDR3: CASTIPGRSDTQYF. CDR3 DNA sequence: TGTGCCAGCACCATCCCCGGGAGATCAGATACGCAGTATTTT.

This clonotype was recorded many times. This sequence joins TRBV30 and TRBJ1-5; 8 positions agree with TRBD1. This CDR3 is built from 16 residues. Germline CDR1 reads GTSNPN; CDR2 reads SVGIG (reference sequence). J lost 1 base, V lost 1 base, and 6 bases had no gene match. As DNA, the CDR3 is TGTGCCTGGAGTGGGCAGGGGGCTTGGAGCAATCAGCCCCAGCATTTT. Its translation: CAWSGQGAWSNQPQHF.

This clonotype turned up a few times. This chain uses TRBV20-1 with TRBJ2-2, with 16 bases lining up with TRBD2. CDR1 is DFQATT, CDR2 SNEGSKA, per germline (reference sequence). There are 22 residues in the CDR3. The junction had 18 bases not matched to a gene; V was cut back by 0 bases and J by 5 bases. The CDR3 DNA sequence: TGCAGTGCTAGAGACCCCCCATTTGTGGGGACTAGCGGGAGGGCCCGTACCGGGGAGCTGTTTTTT. Protein: CSARDPPFVGTSGRARTGELFF.

In this sample, this clonotype turned up a few times. V usage is TRBV2 and J usage is TRBJ1-1; a possible D gene is TRBD1 (6 bases). The CDR3 is made up of 13 amino acids. The V end was cut by 7 bases, the J end by 3 bases, with 12 bases between. The germline CDR1 and CDR2 sequences are SNHLY and FYNNEI. The CDR3 DNA sequence: TGTGCCAGCACCTTGACAGGACACACTGAAGCTTTCTTT. Its protein is CASTLTGHTEAFF.

This clonotype was found a few times. The rearrangement uses TRBV28 and TRBJ1-1, with D uncertain. CDR1 is MDHEN and CDR2 is SYDVKM in the germline V gene. The CDR3 sequence is 14 residues long. Trimming cost V 3 bases and J 5 bases, with 13 bases left between them. In DNA form, the CDR3 reads TGTGCCAGCAGTTTGACGCACGCCGCGACTGAAGCTTTCTTT. Translated, it gives CASSLTHAATEAFF.

The rearrangement joins TRBV5-6 to TRBJ1-4; D unclear. Germline CDR1 SGHDT, CDR2 YYEEEE. Trimming removed 4 bases at V and 0 bases at J, with 7 bases between. The CDR3 spans 14 residues. CDR3: CASSPTPTNEKLFF. CDR3 nucleotide sequence: TGTGCCAGCAGCCCGACACCAACTAATGAAAAACTGTTTTTT.

This clonotype showed up many times. The V and J genes are TRBV5-1 and TRBJ2-3; 7 bases are shared with TRBD1. Losses at the gene ends were 1 base for V and 1 base for J; bases not matched to a gene: 6. Germline loops: CDR1 SGHRS, CDR2 YFSETQ. This CDR3 has 16 residues. CDR3 DNA sequence: TGCGCCAGCAGCTTGACAGGGGATGCCCGCACAGATACGCAGTATTTT. Encoded protein: CASSLTGDARTDTQYF.